This T cell receptor beta chain was captured in a study of shared clonotypes between healthy human individuals. Whole-study results and caveats: When compared with the clonotypes that were shared by all four sorted-subset donors, the non-shared clonotypes turned out to have lower generation probabilities. The naive CD4 repertoires of several donors were compared, and approximately 5.3% of clonotypes were shared.

As for this clone: The antigen remains unidentified.

For each subset, genomic DNA was distributed in equal portions over several immunoSEQ plates. The repertoire was sequenced with immunoSEQ multiplex PCR; TCRdb's copy has only in-frame clones and lacks some. The sample has around 1.4 million clones; approximately 98.5% are singletons. CDR3 length: 16 amino acids. The V end lost 0 bases, the J end lost 4 bases, and 15 bases lay between the germline ends. Per germline, CDR1 LGHNA and CDR2 YSLEER. Sequencing was carried out using naive CD4+ T cells sorted from blood. Sample subset: CD45RA+ positively selected. This receptor was identified in a man aged 30 to 45 in good health. This chain joins TRBV4-3 and TRBJ1-2, with D unresolved. CDR3 coding DNA: TGCGCCAGCAGCCAAGACCCAGGAGAGGTCTCCTATGGCTACACCTTC. It specifies CASSQDPGEVSYGYTF.